The text below deals with one T cell receptor beta chain. The antigen is unknown. At one of its ends the junction is not consistent with the germline gene, which may arise from a read error. From approximately 450 ng total RNA, TCR beta cDNA was generated with a primer in the constant region. Employing slightly modified ARM-PCR, three nested multiplex PCR rounds were run, and these gave rise to the TCR beta libraries. Running 9 to 10 cycles apiece, the first two PCR rounds relied on TRBV1-TRBV30 forward primers together with a C-beta reverse primer. Each CDR3 protein gets one entry after TCRdb re-called the multiplex PCR reads with MiXCR. The sample holds tens of thousands of distinct CDR3 sequences, about three quarters seen once. This entry is derived from a study of tumor-infiltrating lymphocytes in primary liver carcinoma. Study in general: Tumors were staged T1-T3 N0M0 and measured about 4 to 11 cm across.

The CDR3 consists of 15 residues. Germline V gene data show CDR1 as SGHAT and CDR2 as FQNNGV. RNA and DNA were co-extracted from roughly 20-30 mg of unsorted bulk tissue. Primary liver carcinomas in the patients were surgically resected. Overall study results and limits: Tumor top-250-clone fractions significantly exceeded those of blood (p = 0.039).

This TCR derives from a middle-aged man with primary liver carcinoma and hepatitis B virus infection. The V call is TRBV11-2, the J call TRBJ2-3; 8 bases line up with TRBD2. Sequencing input: liver tumor tissue from sampling region 5. The subset was: tumor region T5, tumor centre. Here the CDR3 DNA reads TGCGCAAGCAGCACCGAGACTAGCGGCACAGATACGCAGTATTTT. Translating it yields CASSTETSGTDTQYF.